Below, one T cell receptor beta chain is given with its context. These data originate in a study of blood T cell repertoires in COVID-19. CDR3 length: 13 residues. The V gene's germline CDR1 is SGHTA and CDR2 FQGTGA. Trimming cost V 2 bases and J 4 bases, with 8 bases left between them. Clones were sequenced by immunoSEQ multiplex PCR, and TCRdb holds only the in-frame ones, with some missing. The table records approximately 270,000 clones, 65% to 90% of them present only once. This receptor was obtained from a middle-aged man who had recovered from COVID-19. The sequenced sample consisted of PBMCs or T cells enriched from blood (not recorded which). This chain links TRBV7-3 with TRBJ1-1; D call uncertain. The CDR3 coding sequence is TGTGCCAGCAGCTTACAGGAGGGCACTGAAGCTTTCTTT. Amino acids: CASSLQEGTEAFF.